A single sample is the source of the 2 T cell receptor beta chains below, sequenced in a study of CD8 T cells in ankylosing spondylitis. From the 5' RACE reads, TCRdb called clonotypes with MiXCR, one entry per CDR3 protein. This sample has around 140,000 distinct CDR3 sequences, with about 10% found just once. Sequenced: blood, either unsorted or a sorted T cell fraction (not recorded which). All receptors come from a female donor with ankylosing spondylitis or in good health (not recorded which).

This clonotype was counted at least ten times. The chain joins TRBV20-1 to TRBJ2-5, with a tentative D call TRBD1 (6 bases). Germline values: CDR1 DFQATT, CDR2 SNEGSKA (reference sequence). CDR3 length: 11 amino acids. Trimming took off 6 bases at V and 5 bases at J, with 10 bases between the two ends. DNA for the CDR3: TGCAGTGCAAACAGGGATGAGACCCAGTACTTC. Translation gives CSANRDETQYF.

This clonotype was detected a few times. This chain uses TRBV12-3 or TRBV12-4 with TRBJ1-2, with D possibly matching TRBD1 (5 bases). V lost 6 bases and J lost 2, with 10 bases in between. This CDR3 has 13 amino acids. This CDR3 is CASSPGGNYGYTF. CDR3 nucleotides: TGTGCCAGCAGCCCCGGGGGAAACTATGGCTACACCTTC.